This T cell receptor beta chain was captured in a study of T-cell reconstitution after alpha-beta-depleted transplantation in children. This clonotype was picked up a small number of times. Its cognate antigen is unknown. The V gene lost 6 bases and the J gene lost 6 bases, with 12 bases spanning the gap. CDR3 size: 12 residues. Study-level results: Fresh T-cell production supplied most of the T-cell counts and diversity seen one year after transplant. Reported findings indicate that, about two months after transplant, alpha-beta T cells came from several hundred expanded clones, which were derived from non-depleted graft cells. Surviving thymic progenitors and recipient T cells were the source of high TCRbeta diversity at day 60 in some patients.

The authors prepared the TCRbeta library with unique molecular identifiers. TCRdb ran MiXCR on the PCR reads and lists one entry per CDR3 protein. This table has approximately 1,000,000 distinct CDR3 sequences, about 29% appearing once. The source material was PBMCs, mostly from graft donor cells, sampled 360 days after TCRalphabeta/CD19-depleted stem cell transplant. The receptor comes from a boy under three years old who had a stem cell transplant for SCID, so the T cells may come from the graft donor. V gene TRBV12-3 or TRBV12-4 combines with J gene TRBJ2-7; D possibly corresponds to TRBD1 (6 bases). The CDR3 DNA sequence: TGTGCCAGCAGCCCGACAGGCACCGAGCAGTACTTC. As protein: CASSPTGTEQYF.